This T cell receptor beta chain was sequenced for a study of molecular identifiers for immune sequencing clone quantification. This clonotype was observed a handful of times. TCRdb reprocessed the PCR reads with MiXCR, giving one entry per CDR3 protein. The sample yields fewer than 350,000 distinct CDR3 sequences, roughly 24% seen once. The germline gives CDR1 SGDLS, CDR2 YYNGEE. This CDR3 is built from 16 residues. Trimming pared 3 bases from V and 2 bases from J, leaving 18 bases between. Sorting selected naive CD8 T cells with a CD8+CD4-CCR7+CD45RA+ phenotype. Sequencing input: naive CD8+ T cells from blood, with Jurkat cell RNA spiked in. Subset meaning: FACS-sorted CD8+CD4-CCR7+CD45RA+ naive T cells. This receptor was identified in a human donor in good health. Some libraries in this study had Jurkat cell RNA spiked in. The chain joins TRBV9 to TRBJ2-7; D might be TRBD1 (6 bases). CDR3 amino acids: CASSASETGVAYEQYF. DNA of the CDR3: TGTGCCAGCAGCGCTTCCGAGACAGGCGTAGCCTACGAGCAGTACTTC.